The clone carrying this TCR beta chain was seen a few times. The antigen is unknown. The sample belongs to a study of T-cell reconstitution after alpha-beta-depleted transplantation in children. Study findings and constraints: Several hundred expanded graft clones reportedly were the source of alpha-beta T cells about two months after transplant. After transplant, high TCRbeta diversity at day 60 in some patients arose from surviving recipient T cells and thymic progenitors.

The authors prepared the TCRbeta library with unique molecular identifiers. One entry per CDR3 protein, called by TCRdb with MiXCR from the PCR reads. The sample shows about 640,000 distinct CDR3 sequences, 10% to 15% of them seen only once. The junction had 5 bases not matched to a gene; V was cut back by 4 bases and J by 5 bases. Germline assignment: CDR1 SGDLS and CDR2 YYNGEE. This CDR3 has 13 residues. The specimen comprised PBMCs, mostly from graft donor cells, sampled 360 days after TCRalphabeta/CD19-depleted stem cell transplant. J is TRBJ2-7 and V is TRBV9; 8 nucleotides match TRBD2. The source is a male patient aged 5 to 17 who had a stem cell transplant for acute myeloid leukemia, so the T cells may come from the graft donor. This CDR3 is CASSPSGGNEQYF. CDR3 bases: TGTGCCAGCAGCCCAAGCGGGGGAAACGAGCAGTACTTC.